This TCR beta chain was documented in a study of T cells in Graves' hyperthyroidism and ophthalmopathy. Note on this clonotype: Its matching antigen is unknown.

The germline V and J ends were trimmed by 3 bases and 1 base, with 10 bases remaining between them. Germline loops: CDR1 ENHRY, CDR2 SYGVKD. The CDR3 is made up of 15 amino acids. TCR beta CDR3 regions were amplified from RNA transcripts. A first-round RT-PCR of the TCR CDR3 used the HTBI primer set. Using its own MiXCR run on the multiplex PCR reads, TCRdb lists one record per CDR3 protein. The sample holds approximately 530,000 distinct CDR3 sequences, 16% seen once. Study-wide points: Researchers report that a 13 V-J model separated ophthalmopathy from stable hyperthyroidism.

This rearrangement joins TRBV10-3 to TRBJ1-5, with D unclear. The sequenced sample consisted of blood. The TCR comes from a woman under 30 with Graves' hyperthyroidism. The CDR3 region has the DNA TGTGCCATCAGTGATCAGATCGGGAGCAATCAGCCCCAGCATTTT. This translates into CAISDQIGSNQPQHF.